This TCR beta chain was sequenced in a study of control samples from healthy donors and cancer patients. The CDR3 sequence is 15 residues long. The protocol was immunoSEQ multiplex PCR, while the TCRdb copy is restricted to in-frame clones and leaves out a portion. The sample lists more than 95,000 clones, more than 85% occurring once. The specimen sequenced was blood. V usage is TRBV21-1 and J usage is TRBJ2-7; the DNA was not compared with TRBD1, the D call given in the table. TRBV21-1 is recorded as a pseudogene. The clonotype was recovered from a young man in good health. This chain's CDR3 is CASTPWTGFTYEQYV. CDR3 in DNA: TGTGCCAGCACCCCCTGGACAGGATTCACCTACGAGCAGTACGTC.